Presented here are 20 T cell receptor beta chains from one specimen sequenced in a study of neurological immune-mediated disorders. TCRdb re-derived calls from the 5' RACE reads in MiXCR, one entry per CDR3 protein. Among around 55,000 distinct CDR3 sequences listed, under 5% were seen once. Sequenced: CD4+ T cells from blood. Receptors were obtained from a middle-aged woman with multiple sclerosis.

This clonotype was seen ten or more times. The chain uses TRBV10-2 and TRBJ2-6; tentatively, D is TRBD2 (6 bases). The germline V gene encodes CDR1 WSHSY and CDR2 SAAADI. The V end lost 0 bases, the J end lost 4 bases, and 10 bases lay between the germline ends. The CDR3 loop spans 16 amino acids. CDR3 region: CASSESDGGGANVLTF. In DNA, the CDR3 is TGCGCCAGCAGTGAGTCGGATGGGGGGGGGGCCAACGTCCTGACTTTC.

A word on this clonotype: It may be a read error: a sequence one base away is much more abundant. V usage is TRBV13 and J usage is TRBJ1-2; perhaps TRBD1 as D (6 bases). The CDR3 consists of 14 residues. Germline CDR1 reads PRHDT; CDR2 reads FYEKMQ (reference sequence). The CDR3: CVNSLRTARWGYTF. The CDR3 nucleotides read TGTGTCAACAGCTTACGGACAGCGCGGTGGGGCTACACCTTC. The full variable domain, with the rest looked up from reference TRBV13 and TRBJ1-2, is AAGVIQSPRHLIKEKRETATLKCYPIPRHDTVYWYQQGPGQDPQFLISFYEKMQSDKGSIPDRFSAQQFSDYHSELNMSSLELGDSALYFCVNSLRTARWGYTFGSGTRLTVV.

This clonotype was picked up many times. V and J are TRBV3-1 and TRBJ1-1, with D perhaps TRBD1 (5 bases). The germline CDR1 and CDR2 sequences are LGHDT and YNNKEL (reference sequence). V shed 3 bases and J shed 6 bases, with 14 bases lying between them. This CDR3 has 14 amino acids. CDR3 in amino acids: CASSQKGSGAEAFF. The CDR3 nucleotides read TGTGCCAGCAGCCAGAAGGGATCGGGGGCTGAAGCTTTCTTT.

This clonotype occurred many times. The chain links TRBV7-6 to TRBJ1-1; 10 nucleotides agree with TRBD1. Trimming removed 5 bases from V and 2 bases from J; junction bases left unmatched: 14. Germline assignment: CDR1 SGHVS and CDR2 FNYEAQ. The CDR3 consists of 18 residues. The CDR3 DNA follows: TGTGCCAGCAGCCAAACAACTGCCGGGACAGGGGCAAACACTGAAGCTTTCTTT. Its translation is CASSQTTAGTGANTEAFF. Supplemented by reference TRBV7-6 and TRBJ1-1, the full variable domain reads GAGVSQSPRYKVTKRGQDVALRCDPISGHVSLYWYRQALGQGPEFLTYFNYEAQQDKSGLPNDRFSAERPEGSISTLTIQRTEQRDSAMYRCASSQTTAGTGANTEAFFGQGTRLTVV.

In its sample, this clonotype was seen many times. The chain carries TRBV20-1 and TRBJ2-3, with a tentative D call TRBD1 (6 bases). Trimming removed 2 bases at V and 5 bases at J, with 14 bases between. CDR1 is DFQATT and CDR2 is SNEGSKA in the germline V gene (reference sequence). The CDR3 length is 14 residues. The CDR3 nucleotides read TGCAGTGCTAGACAGGGGTCTTCGAAAGATACGCAGTATTTT. Its protein is CSARQGSSKDTQYF.

The table lists this clonotype with many counts. One end of the junction varies from germline; a read error may be responsible. The chain links TRBV7-8 to TRBJ1-1; D remains unclear. Germline CDR1 reads SGHVS; CDR2 reads FQNEAQ. The CDR3 is made up of 13 amino acids. CDR3 nucleotide sequence: TGTGCCAGCAACTTAGGAACGAACACTGAAGCTTTCTTT. It is translated as CASNLGTNTEAFF.

This clonotype was seen at least ten times. J is TRBJ2-2 and V is TRBV7-2; 10 bases are shared with TRBD2. The V and J ends lost 3 bases and 5 bases, in that order; junction bases with no gene match: 6. CDR1 SGHTA and CDR2 FQGNSA come from the germline V gene. The CDR3 is 16 amino acids. The CDR3 sequence is CASSFYGTSVTGELFF. The DNA for the CDR3 is TGTGCCAGCAGCTTCTATGGGACTAGCGTTACCGGGGAGCTGTTTTTT.

The chain employs TRBV9 and TRBJ2-3; D is uncertain. CDR3 length: 12 amino acids. Germline-derived CDR1 and CDR2 are SGDLS and YYNGEE. Trimming stripped 4 bases from V and 1 base from J, with 4 bases between. This CDR3 is CASSTGTDTQYF. The CDR3 bases are TGTGCCAGCAGCACAGGCACAGATACGCAGTATTTT. The whole variable domain, filled in from reference TRBV9 and TRBJ2-3, reads DSGVTQTPKHLITATGQRVTLRCSPRSGDLSVYWYQQSLDQGLQFLIQYYNGEERAKGNILERFSAQQFPDLHSELNLSSLELGDSALYFCASSTGTDTQYFGPGTRLTVL.

This clonotype was picked up many times. V usage is TRBV20-1 and J usage is TRBJ2-3, with D possibly being TRBD1 (5 bases). In germline, CDR1 is DFQATT, CDR2 SNEGSKA (reference sequence). The V and J ends lost 3 bases and 0 bases respectively, with 19 bases between them. The CDR3 contains 17 residues. The CDR3 loop is CSARGQGQRMSTDTQYF. The CDR3 DNA sequence: TGCAGTGCTAGGGGGCAGGGCCAACGAATGAGCACAGATACGCAGTATTTT.

This clonotype was found many times. The junction shows a germline mismatch at one end, possibly a read error. The chain recombines TRBV9 with TRBJ1-4, with D possibly TRBD1 on 6 matching bases. Germline V lookup: CDR1 SGDLS, CDR2 YYNGEE. This CDR3 is 14 amino acids long. In nucleotides, the CDR3 is TGTGCCAGCAGTTACAGGGTAACTGATGAAAAACTGTTTTTT. Amino acids: CASSYRVTDEKLFF.

The table lists this clonotype with a few counts. The chain uses TRBV30 and TRBJ2-1; D possibly corresponds to TRBD2 (5 bases). Trimming shortened V by 5 bases and J by 9 bases, and 14 bases separated the two germline ends. Germline loops: CDR1 GTSNPN, CDR2 SVGIG (reference sequence). There are 12 residues in the CDR3. The CDR3 region has the DNA TGTGCCTGGGGCCCAACCCGGGGTGAGCAGTTCTTC. Translating gives CAWGPTRGEQFF.

At least ten counts were recorded for this clonotype. The chain uses TRBV19 and TRBJ1-1, with TRBD1 as a possible D gene (6 bases). Trimming stripped 7 bases from V and 1 base from J, with 13 bases between. Germline values: CDR1 LNHDA, CDR2 SQIVND (reference sequence). The CDR3 extends over 14 amino acids. The CDR3 region is CASKNDRTNTEAFF. The CDR3 DNA is TGTGCCAGTAAAAATGACAGGACGAACACTGAAGCTTTCTTT.

This clonotype appeared many times. V is TRBV20-1 and J is TRBJ2-1, with TRBD1 matching 8 bases. The V and J ends lost 5 bases and 7 bases, in that order; junction bases with no gene match: 10. CDR3 length: 14 residues. CDR1 and CDR2 from the germline V gene are DFQATT and SNEGSKA (reference sequence). CDR3 sequence: CSASDLDRGNEQFF. The CDR3 DNA reads as TGCAGTGCTTCTGATCTCGACAGGGGAAATGAGCAGTTCTTC.

This clonotype was detected many times. The chain combines TRBV5-1 with TRBJ2-7, with D uncertain. V was shortened by 4 bases and J by 3 bases, with 11 bases between the two germline ends. The CDR3 runs to 13 residues. Germline V gene data show CDR1 as SGHRS and CDR2 as YFSETQ. The DNA of the CDR3 is TGCGCCAGCAGCCCCGGGTTCCTCTACGAGCAGTACTTC. Amino acid sequence: CASSPGFLYEQYF.

This clonotype was counted ten times or more. The V call is TRBV2, the J call TRBJ1-2; D ambiguous. V gave up 3 bases and J gave up 7 bases, with 9 bases separating them. Germline V gene data show CDR1 as SNHLY and CDR2 as FYNNEI. The CDR3 covers 12 residues. The CDR3 protein is CASSETRGGYTF. CDR3 nucleotide sequence: TGTGCCAGCAGTGAGACGCGGGGTGGCTACACCTTC.

This clonotype has ten or more counts. The J gene is TRBJ2-7, the V gene TRBV5-1; 10 nucleotides agree with TRBD2. Germline V gives CDR1 SGHRS, CDR2 YFSETQ. The CDR3 is 18 amino acids. V gave up 4 bases and J gave up 0 bases; unmatched junction bases: 13. The CDR3 spells CASSPQTGAGGPSYEQYF. The CDR3 DNA is TGCGCCAGCAGCCCCCAAACGGGAGCGGGGGGGCCCTCCTACGAGCAGTACTTC. Based on the CDR3 plus reference TRBV5-1 and TRBJ2-7, the full variable domain is KAGVTQTPRYLIKTRGQQVTLSCSPISGHRSVSWYQQTPGQGLQFLFEYFSETQRNKGNFPGRFSGRQFSNSRSEMNVSTLELGDSALYLCASSPQTGAGGPSYEQYFGPGTRLTVT.

This clonotype was observed at least ten times. This chain joins TRBV5-1 and TRBJ2-1; 10 bases map to TRBD1. Germline values: CDR1 SGHRS, CDR2 YFSETQ. The length of the CDR3 is 15 residues. Losses at the gene ends were 3 bases for V and 7 bases for J; bases not matched to a gene: 7. The CDR3 loop reads CASSWDDRGRNEQFF. In nucleotides, the CDR3 is TGCGCCAGCAGCTGGGATGACAGGGGGCGGAATGAGCAGTTCTTC.

This clonotype appeared many times. The chain links TRBV18 to TRBJ1-6; D is unclear. Trimming shortened V by 0 bases and J by 10 bases, and 16 bases separated the two germline ends. The CDR3 is made up of 16 amino acids. CDR1 KGHSH and CDR2 LQKENI come from the germline V gene. CDR3 DNA sequence: TGTGCCAGCTCACCACCGGATGAGGGTTTACGATCACCCCTCCACTTT. Translation gives CASSPPDEGLRSPLHF. Variable domain in full (rest from reference TRBV18 and TRBJ1-6): NAGVMQNPRHLVRRRGQEARLRCSPMKGHSHVYWYRQLPEEGLKFMVYLQKENIIDESGMPKERFSAEFPKEGPSILRIQQVVRGDSAAYFCASSPPDEGLRSPLHFGNGTRLTVT.

Ten or more counts support this clonotype. The chain is built from TRBV6-6 and TRBJ1-4; D uncertain. CDR3 length equals 14 residues. V lost 6 bases and J 4 bases, leaving 12 bases between the germline ends. The V gene's germline CDR1 is MNHNY and CDR2 SVGAGI (reference sequence). The CDR3 sequence is CASRRTTDNEKLFF. As DNA, the CDR3 is TGTGCCAGCAGAAGGACGACGGATAATGAAAAACTGTTTTTT.

This clonotype was found many times. The chain carries TRBV4-1 and TRBJ1-5; D unresolved. The CDR3 totals 18 residues. Germline lookup yields CDR1 MGHRA and CDR2 YSYEKL. V lost 0 bases to trimming and J lost 1 base, with 16 bases between them. CDR3 coding DNA: TGCGCCAGCAGCCAAGATTGGGCTTCCCCTGGGAGCAATCAGCCCCAGCATTTT. Translation: CASSQDWASPGSNQPQHF.